A single sample gave rise to the 27 T cell receptor beta chains below, sequenced in a study of blood T cells in healthy people across ages. A J-beta primer mix and a sample-barcoded 5' primer were used in a second PCR of roughly 6 to 12 cycles. From the 5' RACE reads, TCRdb called clonotypes with MiXCR, one entry per CDR3 protein. This table has 600,000 to 1,000,000 distinct CDR3 sequences, about 25% appearing once. Another study also made use of these data, one on T cells of mothers and their children.

Sequencing was performed on blood. The receptor set was obtained from a boy younger than 18 in good health.

This clonotype was detected a few times. The chain employs TRBV7-2 and TRBJ2-3; 12 nucleotides line up with TRBD2. V lost 7 bases and J lost 5; bases outside the gene matches: 7. Germline assignment: CDR1 SGHTA and CDR2 FQGNSA. This CDR3 contains 15 residues. The CDR3 loop is CASTVLAGGQDTQYF. CDR3 nucleotides: TGTGCCAGCACCGTACTAGCGGGGGGCCAAGATACGCAGTATTTT.

The chain is built from TRBV4-1 and TRBJ2-3, with 7 bases lining up with TRBD1. CDR3 length equals 19 residues. Germline trimming cut 2 bases from V and 1 base from J; bases unmatched to any gene: 15. CDR1 and CDR2 from the germline V gene are MGHRA and YSYEKL. The CDR3 is CASSQFRTGPLGGTDTQYF. The CDR3 bases are TGCGCCAGCAGCCAATTCCGGACAGGACCCTTGGGGGGCACAGATACGCAGTATTTT.

The V call is TRBV12-3 or TRBV12-4, the J call TRBJ2-1, with D perhaps given as TRBD1 or TRBD2 (5 bases each). The J call may be wrong; the DNA end is better matched by TRBJ2-5. The CDR3 length is 13 residues. The CDR3 region is CASRGRWGETQYF. The CDR3 region has the DNA TGTGCCAGCCGGGGACGCTGGGGGGAGACCCAGTACTTC.

This clonotype was seen more than once but under ten times. At one boundary the junction diverges from the germline segment, which might be a read error. The CDR3 sequence is CASSPRQGLASHEQYF. As DNA, the CDR3 is TGTGCCAGCAGCCCTCGACAGGGACTAGCCTCCCACGAGCAGTACTTC. The chain links TRBV7-2 to TRBJ2-7; 9 positions agree with TRBD2. The germline V gene has CDR1 SGHTA and CDR2 FQGNSA. The CDR3 consists of 16 residues.

In its sample, this clonotype was seen a few times. J is TRBJ1-2 and V is TRBV9; D not resolved. The CDR3 has 18 amino acids. Germline CDR1 and CDR2: SGDLS and YYNGEE. With 0 bases removed from V and 4 bases from J, the gap between germline ends came to 22 bases. The CDR3 loop reads CASSVGWGRPRSIYGYTF. The DNA for the CDR3 is TGTGCCAGCAGCGTAGGATGGGGAAGACCTCGGTCTATCTATGGCTACACCTTC.

The rearrangement uses TRBV6-5 and TRBJ2-6; TRBD2 agrees at 9 bases. CDR3 length: 23 residues. The V gene end was trimmed by 4 bases and the J gene end by 2 bases; junction bases not matched to a gene: 24. Germline V gene lookup returns CDR1 MNHEY and CDR2 SVGAGI. Here the CDR3 DNA reads TGTGCCAGCAGTTCCCCGTACCAGCGGGAGGCAGGTCTGTGGCCCCCTGGGGCCAACGTCCTGACTTTC. Protein: CASSSPYQREAGLWPPGANVLTF.

This chain joins TRBV28 and TRBJ2-4; possible D gene TRBD1, 6 bases. CDR1 and CDR2 (germline): MDHEN, SYDVKM. The CDR3 is 15 residues long. V was pared by 6 bases and J by 0 bases, with 12 bases between. CDR3 sequence reads: CASSGTRLAKNIQYF. CDR3 DNA: TGTGCCAGCAGCGGGACACGACTAGCCAAAAACATTCAGTACTTC.

The chain combines TRBV12-3 or TRBV12-4 with TRBJ2-5; D is tentatively TRBD1 or TRBD2 (5 bases each). This CDR3 contains 14 residues. The ends were cut back, 3 bases at V and 1 base at J, with 9 bases in the middle. CDR3 region: CASSFGAIQETQYF. CDR3 DNA sequence: TGTGCCAGCAGTTTCGGGGCAATCCAAGAGACCCAGTACTTC.

CDR3 DNA sequence: TGTGCCAGCAGCCGGACGGCGGGGGGGCCAAACAATGAGCAGTTCTTC. Protein: CASSRTAGGPNNEQFF. The chain uses TRBV14 and TRBJ2-1; 9 nucleotides line up with TRBD2. Germline V lookup: CDR1 SGHDN, CDR2 FVKESK. This CDR3 is 16 amino acids long. V shed 4 bases, J shed 5 bases, and the junction held 9 bases outside the gene matches.

The chain joins TRBV25-1 to TRBJ1-2, with no clear D. The germline V gene has CDR1 MGHDK and CDR2 SYGVNS. The CDR3 loop spans 15 amino acids. Trimming stripped 5 bases from V and 5 bases from J, with 18 bases between. The CDR3 loop is CASSSLGGGRYGYTF. CDR3 nucleotide sequence: TGTGCCAGCAGTTCCCTGGGCGGAGGACGGTATGGCTACACCTTC.

This rearrangement joins TRBV4-3 to TRBJ1-4, with a possible D match to TRBD1 (5 bases). The CDR3 is 16 amino acids. Germline CDR1 and CDR2: LGHNA and YSLEER. Deletions cut 1 base from V and 4 bases from J, with 13 bases between. CDR3 in DNA: TGCGCCAGCAGCCAAGGCCTCGGGACGGGTAATGAAAAACTGTTTTTT. Encoded protein: CASSQGLGTGNEKLFF.

This clonotype was observed a handful of times. CDR3 DNA: TGCAGTGCTGGAAGCTTCCTGGGTGGTGAAAAACTGTTTTTT. It specifies CSAGSFLGGEKLFF. The genes are TRBV20-1 and TRBJ1-4; the D is unclear. V was shortened by 5 bases and J by 7 bases, with 17 bases between the two germline ends. Germline V gene data show CDR1 as DFQATT and CDR2 as SNEGSKA (reference sequence). CDR3 size: 14 residues.

The sample holds a few counts of this clonotype. The V and J genes are TRBV7-8 and TRBJ2-5; 7 bases align to TRBD1. The DNA end favors TRBJ2-7, so the J call may be wrong. Germline CDR1 reads SGHVS; CDR2 reads FQNEAQ. This CDR3 spans 12 amino acids. The CDR3 loop is CASSDRVDEQYF. CDR3 nucleotides: TGTGCCAGCAGCGACAGGGTTGACGAGCAGTACTTC.

The chain couples TRBV15 to TRBJ2-7; D is undetermined. The CDR3 extends over 13 amino acids. Between the trimmed V and J ends, which lost 0 bases and 4 bases, there was a span of 7 bases. Germline assignment: CDR1 LNHNV and CDR2 YYDKDF (reference sequence). CDR3 sequence: CATSRDLQYEQYF. The CDR3 DNA reads TGTGCCACCAGCAGAGATCTTCAGTACGAGCAGTACTTC.

This rearrangement joins TRBV29-1 to TRBJ2-3; 11 positions match TRBD2. Germline V gives CDR1 SQVTM, CDR2 ANQGSEA. V trimming: 5 bases; J trimming: 0 bases; junction bases outside the gene matches: 7. The CDR3 loop spans 16 amino acids. The CDR3 sequence: CSVRTSGPHSTDTQYF. DNA for the CDR3: TGCAGCGTTCGGACTAGCGGGCCCCATAGCACAGATACGCAGTATTTT.

In this sample, this clonotype turned up many times. The chain has TRBV29-1 and TRBJ2-4; 7 positions match TRBD2. The CDR3 loop spans 12 amino acids. Unmatched junction bases numbered 6, after V lost 5 bases and J lost 8 bases. From germline, CDR1 is SQVTM and CDR2 ANQGSEA. CDR3 coding DNA: TGCAGCGTTCTAAGGGGAGGGGACATTCAGTACTTC. Translated: CSVLRGGDIQYF.

The gene calls are TRBV28 and TRBJ1-3; D may be TRBD1 (6 bases). This CDR3 has 15 residues. From germline, CDR1 is MDHEN and CDR2 SYDVKM. The V end lost 6 bases, the J end lost 4 bases, and 16 bases lay between the germline ends. Here the CDR3 reads CASSTPGGTGNTIYF. DNA of the CDR3: TGTGCCAGCAGCACGCCAGGAGGGACAGGAAACACCATATATTTT.

This clonotype was found a few times. The chain joins TRBV15 to TRBJ2-7; 11 bases map to TRBD2. The CDR3 totals 17 residues. Unmatched junction bases numbered 5, after V lost 1 base and J lost 0 bases. Germline V CDR1 and CDR2: LNHNV, YYDKDF (reference sequence). The CDR3 coding sequence is TGTGCCACCAGCAGAGGGGAACTAGCGGGAGTCTCCTACGAGCAGTACTTC. It is translated as CATSRGELAGVSYEQYF.

There are a few counts of this clonotype. The chain joins TRBV7-2 to TRBJ2-1; 11 positions agree with TRBD2. In germline, CDR1 is SGHTA, CDR2 FQGNSA. V dropped 1 base and J dropped 4; count of bases not matched to a gene: 6. This CDR3 contains 17 residues. CDR3 nucleotides: TGTGCCAGCAGCTTAGTCGAGAGACTAGCGGGGTACAATGAGCAGTTCTTC. Translation: CASSLVERLAGYNEQFF.

This clonotype turned up a few times. The CDR3 sequence is CASSQDRGLLNTEAFF. Here the CDR3 DNA reads TGTGCCAGCAGCCAAGATCGGGGACTTTTGAACACTGAAGCTTTCTTT. V is TRBV3-1 and J is TRBJ1-1, with D possibly TRBD1 on 5 matching bases. The germline gives CDR1 LGHDT, CDR2 YNNKEL (reference sequence). This CDR3 is built from 16 residues. V lost 0 bases and J 0 bases, leaving 11 bases between the germline ends.

The V and J genes are TRBV28 and TRBJ2-3; 10 bases are a match to TRBD2. The CDR3 totals 16 residues. Germline loops: CDR1 MDHEN, CDR2 SYDVKM. The V gene end was trimmed by 2 bases and the J gene end by 3 bases; junction bases not matched to a gene: 5. The CDR3 loop is CASSLRLAGETDTQYF. DNA for the CDR3: TGTGCCAGCAGTTTACGGCTAGCGGGGGAGACAGATACGCAGTATTTT.

The chain employs TRBV7-6 and TRBJ2-5; 9 positions match TRBD2. There are 16 residues in the CDR3. Germline lookup yields CDR1 SGHVS and CDR2 FNYEAQ. Losses at the gene ends were 2 bases for V and 3 bases for J; bases not matched to a gene: 7. The CDR3 nucleotides read TGTGCCAGCAGCTTATCGGTAGCGGGAGCGGAAGAGACCCAGTACTTC. Protein: CASSLSVAGAEETQYF.

This clonotype was counted a few times. The chain couples TRBV12-3 or TRBV12-4 to TRBJ2-5; 9 nucleotides line up with TRBD1. This CDR3 region has 17 residues. The V and J ends lost 1 base and 2 bases, in that order; junction bases with no gene match: 8. CDR3 loop: CASSLGGQGWGQETQYF. DNA for the CDR3: TGTGCCAGCAGTTTAGGGGGACAGGGATGGGGACAAGAGACCCAGTACTTC.

This clonotype occurred many times. This chain connects TRBV4-1 to TRBJ2-6, with D uncertain. CDR3 length: 16 residues. Germline lookup yields CDR1 MGHRA and CDR2 YSYEKL. Trimming took 0 bases from V and 0 from J, leaving 6 bases between them. The chain's CDR3 is CASSQDYSSGANVLTF. In DNA form, the CDR3 reads TGCGCCAGCAGCCAAGATTACTCCTCTGGGGCCAACGTCCTGACTTTC.

This clonotype was found a few times. The chain links TRBV4-3 to TRBJ2-1, with a weak D call TRBD2 (6 bases). Looked up from germline, CDR1 is LGHNA and CDR2 is YSLEER. This CDR3 has 15 amino acids. The ends were cut back, 5 bases at V and 4 bases at J, with 15 bases in the middle. DNA of the CDR3: TGCGCCAGCAGCGCCCGGAGGGAAACATACAATGAGCAGTTCTTC. This translates into CASSARRETYNEQFF.

The genes are TRBV6-5 and TRBJ2-7; TRBD1 matches 7 bases. J gave up 6 bases and V 5 bases, and 10 bases lay outside the gene matches. The CDR3 runs 14 residues. Germline-derived CDR1 and CDR2 are MNHEY and SVGAGI. This CDR3 is CASSKDRRGTEQYF. The CDR3 nucleotides are TGTGCCAGCAGTAAGGACAGGAGAGGAACCGAGCAGTACTTC.

This rearrangement joins TRBV7-2 to TRBJ1-5; 10 bases fit TRBD1. The CDR3 has 14 amino acids. Trimming at V came to 5 bases and at J to 3 bases, leaving 1 base not matched to a gene. Germline V gene sequence: CDR1 SGHTA, CDR2 FQGNSA. CDR3: CASSGTGDNQPQHF. The CDR3 region has the DNA TGTGCCAGCAGCGGGACAGGGGACAATCAGCCCCAGCATTTT.